Listed below are T cell receptor beta chains from one sample, sequenced in a study of CD8+ T cells in alopecia areata. Only in-frame clones appear in the TCRdb table, and some are missing; sequencing was by immunoSEQ multiplex PCR. This table has about 190,000 clones, around 56% appearing once. Material: CD4+ T cells sorted from blood, obtained at week 4, from a patient treated with tofacitinib. The receptor source for this set is a human donor with alopecia areata. Both conserved end residues are part of each CDR3. A D gene is named only where the DNA matches it firmly. Clone size is shown for a subset of rows, as once, few, many or a class of expanded clone.

clone_size j_call d_call v_call cdr3_aa cdr3_nt
once TRBJ1-1 TRBD1 TRBV7-9 CASRRTGGTEAFF TGTGCCAGCAGACGTACAGGGGGCACTGAAGCTTTCTTT
- TRBJ1-1 - TRBV9 CASSVGVGSEAFF TGTGCCAGCAGCGTGGGCGTAGGGTCTGAAGCTTTCTTT
- TRBJ2-3 TRBD2 TRBV5-1 CASGLAVSTDTQYF TGCGCCAGTGGACTAGCGGTGAGCACAGATACGCAGTATTTT
- TRBJ2-7 - TRBV27 CASNPRSGASYEQYF TGTGCCAGCAACCCCCGCAGCGGAGCCTCCTACGAGCAGTACTTC
- TRBJ2-3 - TRBV6-5 CASSYGLSTDTQYF TGTGCCAGCAGTTACGGTCTGTCCACAGATACGCAGTATTTT
- TRBJ1-2 - TRBV5-1 CASSLDRAWGYTF TGCGCCAGCAGCTTGGACAGGGCTTGGGGCTACACCTTC
few TRBJ2-7 - TRBV7-2 CASSLTVEQYF TGTGCCAGCAGCTTGACCGTGGAGCAGTACTTC
- TRBJ2-7 - TRBV7-8 CASSPRRSSYEQYF TGTGCCAGCAGCCCTCGACGGAGCTCCTACGAGCAGTACTTC
- TRBJ2-2 - TRBV6-5 CASSYSGLTTGELFF TGTGCCAGCAGTTACTCGGGACTCACCACCGGGGAGCTGTTTTTT
- TRBJ2-5 - TRBV21-1 CASSTDGPGETQYF TGTGCCAGCAGCACCGACGGGCCGGGGGAGACCCAGTACTTC
few TRBJ2-3 - TRBV5-1 CASSSGPLGTDTQYF TGCGCCAGCAGCTCGGGACCGTTGGGGACAGATACGCAGTATTTT
- TRBJ1-2 - TRBV4-1 CASSQVNSGGYTF TGCGCCAGCAGCCAAGTTAACTCTGGGGGCTACACCTTC
- TRBJ2-7 - TRBV18 CASSPRQGAHEQYF TGTGCCAGCTCACCACGGCAGGGTGCCCACGAGCAGTACTTC
- TRBJ2-7 TRBD2 TRBV4-3 CASSISGRSEQYF TGCGCCAGCAGCATTAGCGGGAGAAGCGAGCAGTACTTC
- TRBJ1-2 - TRBV30 CAWTQPAYGYTF TGTGCCTGGACCCAGCCTGCCTATGGCTACACCTTC
- TRBJ2-3 - TRBV2 CASAVGDTQYF TGTGCCAGCGCCGTTGGCGATACGCAGTATTTT
few TRBJ2-2 TRBD1 TRBV7-7 CASSPDRGTGELFF TGTGCTAGCAGCCCGGACAGGGGGACCGGGGAGCTGTTTTTT
- TRBJ2-4 - TRBV19 CASKGNILAKNIQYF TGTGCCAGCAAGGGGAATATCCTAGCCAAAAACATTCAGTACTTC
- TRBJ2-3 - TRBV6-5 CASRRTDTQYF TGTGCCAGCAGACGGACAGATACGCAGTATTTT
- TRBJ2-5 - TRBV29-1 CSLRDVGETQYF TGCAGCCTTCGGGACGTCGGCGAGACCCAGTACTTC
- TRBJ2-7 TRBD2 TRBV29-1 CSVVRAGASYEQYF TGCAGCGTTGTCCGAGCGGGAGCGTCCTACGAGCAGTACTTC
- TRBJ2-3 TRBD2 TRBV7-2 CASSSPKAGGRTQYF TGTGCCAGCAGCTCCCCTAAAGCGGGAGGGCGGACGCAGTATTTT
- TRBJ1-2 TRBD1 TRBV25-1 CASRETGGLVGYTF TGTGCCAGCAGAGAAACAGGGGGCTTGGTTGGCTACACCTTC
- TRBJ1-2 - TRBV5-4 CASSFQGTNYGYTF TGTGCCAGCAGCTTTCAGGGAACGAACTATGGCTACACCTTC